The 14 T cell receptor beta chains in this list originate from one sample, sequenced in a study of blood T cell repertoires in COVID-19. Here immunoSEQ multiplex PCR was the method, and the copy in TCRdb shows in-frame clones only, minus some. Of 120,000 to 150,000 clones detected, roughly four fifths appear once; the ten largest clones hold nearly 3.5%. Specimen: PBMCs or T cells enriched from blood (not recorded which). The receptors were gathered from a woman in her fifties or sixties with acute COVID-19.

The genes are TRBV21-1 and TRBJ1-4. TRBV21-1 is noted as a pseudogene. CDR3 size: 16 residues. The CDR3 loop is CASSALPSATNEKLFF. The DNA of the CDR3 is TGTGCCAGCAGCGCTCTCCCCAGCGCAACTAATGAAAAACTGTTTTTT.

The V and J genes are TRBV28 and TRBJ2-1, with 10 bases identical to TRBD2. The trim removed 4 bases at V and 4 bases at J, leaving 4 bases unmatched. Germline loops: CDR1 MDHEN, CDR2 SYDVKM. CDR3 size: 15 residues. This CDR3 is CASSSWTSGYNEQFF. The CDR3 nucleotides read TGTGCCAGCAGTTCCTGGACTAGCGGATACAATGAGCAGTTCTTC.

This clone occurred once. The CDR3 reads CASSPRGGTESREQYF. The CDR3, as DNA: TGTGCCAGCTCACCCCGGGGGGGGACAGAAAGTAGAGAGCAGTACTTC. This chain links TRBV18 with TRBJ2-7, with a tentative D call TRBD2 (8 bases). Looked up from germline, CDR1 is KGHSH and CDR2 is LQKENI. V was shortened by 3 bases and J by 7 bases, with 22 bases between the two germline ends. The CDR3 sequence is 16 residues long.

This clone has just one count. The chain recombines TRBV6-2 or TRBV6-3 with TRBJ1-5; no reliable D call. The germline V gene encodes CDR1 MNHEY and CDR2 SVGEGT. The CDR3 sequence is 15 residues long. The V gene lost 2 bases and the J gene lost 6 bases, with 14 bases spanning the gap. The CDR3 protein is CASSYAGSTGQPQHF. The DNA for the CDR3 is TGTGCCAGCAGTTACGCGGGGTCGACGGGTCAGCCCCAGCATTTT.

CDR3: CASSRSLDYGYTF. Written as DNA, the CDR3 is TGTGCCAGCAGCCGGAGCTTGGACTATGGCTACACCTTC. J is TRBJ1-2 and V is TRBV5-8, with D unresolved. Trimming shortened V by 4 bases and J by 3 bases, and 10 bases separated the two germline ends. The CDR3 is made up of 13 amino acids. Looked up from germline, CDR1 is SGHTS and CDR2 is YDEGEE.

The chain combines TRBV30 with TRBJ2-5, with D unresolved. Germline V gives CDR1 GTSNPN, CDR2 SVGIG (reference sequence). V was cut by 3 bases and J by 7 bases, with 15 bases left in between. This CDR3 has 13 residues. The CDR3 loop reads CAWSGGPDGTQYF. CDR3 sequence (DNA): TGTGCCTGGAGCGGTGGGCCTGATGGGACCCAGTACTTC.

This clone was recorded at least ten times. The CDR3 nucleotides read TGTGCCAGCATGGAGCGGGCCTCTTCGCGAGATACGCAGTATTTT. Its translation: CASMERASSRDTQYF. This chain joins TRBV6-5 and TRBJ2-3; D perhaps matches TRBD2 (6 bases). The CDR3 is made up of 15 amino acids. Between the trimmed V and J ends, which lost 7 bases and 5 bases, there was a span of 19 bases. Germline loops: CDR1 MNHEY, CDR2 SVGAGI.

The gene calls are TRBV24-1 and TRBJ2-7; TRBD1 agrees at 10 bases. Germline CDR1 is KGHDR and CDR2 is SFDVKD. This CDR3 has 14 residues. V lost 3 bases and J lost 3; bases outside the gene matches: 1. CDR3 nucleotide sequence: TGTGCCACCAGTGATAGGACAGGGGGCTACGAGCAGTACTTC. Protein: CATSDRTGGYEQYF.

This clone showed up just once. In DNA, the CDR3 is TGTGCCAGCAGCCGGGGTTCTAGCGCCTATGGCTACACCTTC. Amino acid sequence: CASSRGSSAYGYTF. V and J are TRBV7-2 and TRBJ1-2; D is ambiguous. Trimming cost V 5 bases and J 4 bases, with 14 bases left between them. This CDR3 is 14 amino acids long. CDR1 SGHTA and CDR2 FQGNSA come from the germline V gene. Full variable domain (outside the CDR3, taken from reference TRBV7-2 and TRBJ1-2): GAGVSQSPSNKVTEKGKDVELRCDPISGHTALYWYRQSLGQGLEFLIYFQGNSAPDKSGLPSDRFSAERTGGSVSTLTIQRTQQEDSAVYLCASSRGSSAYGYTFGSGTRLTVV.

The chain is built from TRBV5-1 and TRBJ2-6; D uncertain. CDR3 size: 14 residues. The germline V and J ends were trimmed by 2 bases and 3 bases, with 6 bases remaining between them. Germline CDR1 and CDR2: SGHRS and YFSETQ. The chain's CDR3 is CASSLTGGANVLTF. As DNA, the CDR3 is TGCGCCAGCAGCTTAACGGGTGGGGCCAACGTCCTGACTTTC.

The rearrangement joins TRBV7-9 to TRBJ2-7; D perhaps matches TRBD1 (5 bases). CDR1 SEHNR and CDR2 FQNEAQ come from the germline V gene (reference sequence). The CDR3 is made up of 13 amino acids. The germline V and J ends were trimmed by 1 base and 3 bases, with 7 bases remaining between them. CDR3 coding DNA: TGTGCCAGCAGCTTAGGGGGCGGCTACGAGCAGTACTTC. It yields the protein CASSLGGGYEQYF.

The CDR3 protein is CASTELGATNEKLFF. Here the CDR3 DNA reads TGTGCCAGCACCGAGCTAGGGGCAACTAATGAAAAACTGTTTTTT. The chain links TRBV25-1 to TRBJ1-4; D possibly corresponds to TRBD1 (5 bases). The germline CDR1 and CDR2 sequences are MGHDK and SYGVNS. The V end was cut by 7 bases, the J end by 0 bases, with 12 bases between. The CDR3 is 15 residues long.

This clone was detected once. The V and J genes are TRBV24-1 and TRBJ2-1; TRBD1 agrees at 10 bases. The CDR3 extends over 16 amino acids. The germline V gene has CDR1 KGHDR and CDR2 SFDVKD. Losses at the gene ends were 0 bases for V and 5 bases for J; bases not matched to a gene: 3. The DNA of the CDR3 is TGTGCCACCAGTGATTTGCACGGACAGGGGGACAATGAGCAGTTCTTC. Protein sequence: CATSDLHGQGDNEQFF.

CDR3 sequence reads: CASSPGTPSTNEKLFF. In nucleotides, the CDR3 is TGTGCCAGCAGCCCCGGGACACCATCAACTAATGAAAAACTGTTTTTT. This chain connects TRBV7-6 to TRBJ1-4; possibly TRBD1 for D (6 bases). V lost 5 bases and J 0 bases, leaving 13 bases between the germline ends. Per germline, CDR1 SGHVS and CDR2 FNYEAQ. There are 16 residues in the CDR3.